The clone carrying this TCR beta chain was counted a few times. The antigen remains undetermined. The CDR3 is 18 residues long. With 4 bases removed from V and 6 bases from J, the gap between germline ends came to 26 bases. The V gene's germline CDR1 is MNHEY and CDR2 SVGAGI. The source of the sample is a study of vaccination and CD4 T cells after COVID-19. Broader study findings: Convalescent patient numbers were relatively low, with no early post-infection timepoints.

Treatment denoted: roughly ten-day PBMC culture with coronavirus spike peptide pools or control peptides (ViraFEST assay). Using peptide pools, antigen-specific T cells were expanded in ViraFEST before TCRs were sequenced. CD4+ T cells that had been cultured provided DNA sequenced with the Oncomine TCR Beta short-read assay. TCRdb reprocessed the PCR reads with MiXCR, giving one entry per CDR3 protein. The sample comprises a few thousand distinct CDR3 sequences, roughly three quarters of which are singletons, and under 20% rests with the top ten. The sequence was collected from a human donor who had recovered from COVID-19. This chain uses TRBV6-5 with TRBJ2-3, with D possibly matching TRBD2 (6 bases). The sequenced material came from CD4+ T cells from blood, cultured in vitro. Written as DNA, the CDR3 is TGTGCCAGCAGTTTGCGGTCTGGTCTACTAGGGACTGGGGATACGCAGTATTTT. Encoded protein: CASSLRSGLLGTGDTQYF.